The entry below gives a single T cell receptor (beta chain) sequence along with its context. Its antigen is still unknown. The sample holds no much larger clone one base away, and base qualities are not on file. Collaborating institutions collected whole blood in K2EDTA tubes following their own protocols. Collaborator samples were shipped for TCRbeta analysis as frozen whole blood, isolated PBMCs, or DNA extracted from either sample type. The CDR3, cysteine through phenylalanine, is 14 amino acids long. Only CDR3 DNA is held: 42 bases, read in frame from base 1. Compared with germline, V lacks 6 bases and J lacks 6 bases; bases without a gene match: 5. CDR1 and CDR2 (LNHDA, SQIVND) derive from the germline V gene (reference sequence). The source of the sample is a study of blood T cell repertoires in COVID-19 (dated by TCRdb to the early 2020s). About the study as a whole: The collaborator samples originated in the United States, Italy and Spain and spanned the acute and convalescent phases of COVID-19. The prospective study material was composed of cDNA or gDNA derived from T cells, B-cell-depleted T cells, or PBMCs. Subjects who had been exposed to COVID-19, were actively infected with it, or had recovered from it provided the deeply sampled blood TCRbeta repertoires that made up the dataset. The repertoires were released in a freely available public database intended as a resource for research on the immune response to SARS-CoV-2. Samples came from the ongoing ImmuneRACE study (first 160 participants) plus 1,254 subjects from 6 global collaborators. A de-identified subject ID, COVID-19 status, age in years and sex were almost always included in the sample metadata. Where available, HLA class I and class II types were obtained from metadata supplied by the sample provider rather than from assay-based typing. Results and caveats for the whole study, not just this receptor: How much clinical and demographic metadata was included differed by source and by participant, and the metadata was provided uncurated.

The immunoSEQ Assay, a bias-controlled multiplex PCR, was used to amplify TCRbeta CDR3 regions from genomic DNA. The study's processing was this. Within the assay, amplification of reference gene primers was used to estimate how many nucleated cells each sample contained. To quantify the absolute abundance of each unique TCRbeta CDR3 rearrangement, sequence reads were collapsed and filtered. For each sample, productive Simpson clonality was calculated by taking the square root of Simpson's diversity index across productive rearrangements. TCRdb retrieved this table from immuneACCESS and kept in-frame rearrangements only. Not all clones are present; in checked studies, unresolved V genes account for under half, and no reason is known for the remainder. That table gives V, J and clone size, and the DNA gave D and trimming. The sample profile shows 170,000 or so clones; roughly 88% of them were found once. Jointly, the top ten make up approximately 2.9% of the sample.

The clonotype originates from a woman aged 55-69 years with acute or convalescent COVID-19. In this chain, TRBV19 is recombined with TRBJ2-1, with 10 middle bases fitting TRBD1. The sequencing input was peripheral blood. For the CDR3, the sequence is CASRGTGESNEQFF. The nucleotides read TGTGCCAGTAGGGGGACAGGGGAGAGCAATGAGCAGTTCTTC. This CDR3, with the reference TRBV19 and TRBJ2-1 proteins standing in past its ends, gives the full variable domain DGGITQSPKYLFRKEGQNVTLSCEQNLNHDAMYWYRQDPGQGLRLIYYSQIVNDFQKGDIAEGYSVSREKKESFPLTVTSAQKNPTAFYLCASRGTGESNEQFFGPGTRLTVL.